What follows is one T cell receptor beta chain and its context. The sample originates from a study of blood T cell repertoires in COVID-19. TCRdb's table, derived via immunoSEQ multiplex PCR, lists solely in-frame clones and lacks some. Among roughly 100,000 clones listed, about 80% were seen once. This receptor was obtained from a human donor in a cohort sampled during active COVID-19. The sample comprised peripheral blood.

Here the CDR3 reads CATSFGTLNSGANVLTF. The CDR3 DNA reads as TGTGCCACCTCATTCGGGACACTCAACTCTGGGGCCAACGTCCTGACTTTC. This chain uses TRBV7-3 with TRBJ2-6, with D perhaps TRBD1 (6 bases). This CDR3 contains 17 residues. Trimming cost V 10 bases and J 0 bases, with 19 bases left between them. Germline CDR1 reads SGHTA; CDR2 reads FQGTGA.